A selection of T cell receptor beta chains follows, all from one sample in a study of cytomegalovirus exposure and HLA in healthy donors. Sequencing used immunoSEQ multiplex PCR; TCRdb keeps in-frame clones, though not all of them. The sample's table shows about 55,000 clones. Sequenced sample: PBMCs. The receptor set was obtained from a woman in her fifties or sixties in good health and CMV-seropositive. The CDR3 runs from the conserved cysteine through the conserved F or W. The order of the fields is J gene, V gene, D gene, CDR3 protein, CDR3 DNA. D genes are given only for firm matches.

>TRBJ2-7|TRBV7-2|-
CASSLEAGSYEQYF
TGTGCCAGCAGCTTAGAGGCAGGCTCCTACGAGCAGTACTTC
>TRBJ1-1|TRBV2|TRBD1
CASSWTGGTEAFF
TGTGCCAGCAGCTGGACAGGGGGCACTGAAGCTTTCTTT
>TRBJ2-7|TRBV2|-
CASSVAGYEQYF
TGTGCCAGCAGTGTTGCGGGGTACGAGCAGTACTTC
>TRBJ1-5|TRBV10-3|-
CAISASSGQPQHF
TGTGCCATCAGTGCGTCCTCGGGACAGCCCCAGCATTTT
>TRBJ2-1|TRBV7-7|TRBD2
CASSPGLAGGHEQFF
TGTGCTAGCAGCCCCGGACTAGCGGGGGGTCATGAGCAGTTCTTC
>TRBJ2-1|TRBV5-1|-
CASSLDGLFNEQFF
TGCGCCAGCAGCTTGGACGGACTATTTAATGAGCAGTTCTTC
>TRBJ1-4|TRBV5-1|TRBD1
CASSSDRGSNEKLFF
TGCGCCAGCAGCTCGGACAGGGGGTCTAATGAAAAACTGTTTTTT
>TRBJ1-2|TRBV7-9|-
CASSLSRTTYGYTF
TGTGCCAGCAGCTTATCCAGGACAACCTATGGCTACACCTTC
>TRBJ2-7|TRBV6-1|-
CASGRGTAYEQYF
TGTGCCAGCGGAAGGGGAACCGCCTACGAGCAGTACTTC
>TRBJ2-7|TRBV10-3|-
CAISEPSSTPGGSYEQYF
TGTGCCATCAGTGAACCGTCTTCCACCCCTGGAGGTTCCTACGAGCAGTACTTC
>TRBJ1-1|TRBV18|TRBD1
CASSPQSGQGAEAFF
TGTGCCAGCTCACCGCAGAGCGGACAGGGCGCCGAAGCTTTCTTT